These T cell receptor beta chains were read from a single sample in a study of beta chain features in type 1 diabetes. The data were produced by immunoSEQ multiplex PCR, yet TCRdb's version contains in-frame clones alone and is incomplete. The data hold about 370,000 clones, with 8% to 10% observed a single time. The material sequenced was central memory CD4+ T cells from blood. These receptors all come from a man aged 30-40 years with type 1 diabetes. Both conserved end residues are part of each CDR3. Each record gives: D gene, J gene, clone size, V gene, CDR3 protein, CDR3 DNA. D genes are given only for firm matches. Where a row states a size, it is once, few, many or the class of an expanded clone; other rows omit it.

>.|TRBJ1-2|.|TRBV6-5
CASTKKGTAFYGYTF
TGTGCCAGCACCAAAAAAGGGACGGCATTCTATGGCTACACCTTC
>TRBD2|TRBJ2-7|.|TRBV4-1
CASSRGTSGSVAYEQYF
TGCGCCAGCAGCCGCGGGACTAGCGGGAGTGTGGCCTACGAGCAGTACTTC
>.|TRBJ2-1|.|TRBV28
CASSFSSGVYNEQFF
TGTGCCAGCAGTTTCTCTAGTGGGGTATACAATGAGCAGTTCTTC
>.|TRBJ2-2|.|TRBV5-1
CASSGLLATGELFF
TGCGCCAGCAGCGGACTACTAGCAACCGGGGAGCTGTTTTTT
>.|TRBJ2-1|.|TRBV5-4
CASSLAPAGDNEQFF
TGTGCCAGCAGCTTAGCCCCGGCAGGCGACAATGAGCAGTTCTTC
>.|TRBJ2-4|many|TRBV2
CASSEGSTGWLENIQYF
TGTGCCAGCAGTGAAGGTTCTACAGGGTGGCTTGAAAACATTCAGTACTTC
>TRBD1|TRBJ2-5|few|TRBV5-5
CASSPGSDRDF
TGTGCCAGCAGCCCCGGCTCCGACAGGGACTTC
>TRBD1|TRBJ2-7|few|TRBV5-1
CASSSGQGNEQYF
TGCGCCAGCAGCTCGGGACAGGGGAACGAGCAGTACTTC
>.|TRBJ2-7|many|TRBV21-1
CASSKVVEGTDRSSYEQYF
TGTGCCAGCAGCAAAGTTGTTGAGGGAACAGACAGGAGCTCCTACGAGCAGTACTTC
>.|TRBJ1-2|few|TRBV11-2
CASSPQQGSYGYTF
TGTGCCAGCAGCCCCCAACAGGGATCCTATGGCTACACCTTC
>TRBD2|TRBJ2-7|.|TRBV30
CAWSGSSSGRAEQYF
TGTGCCTGGAGTGGATCCTCTAGCGGGAGGGCCGAGCAGTACTTC
>TRBD2|TRBJ2-1|few|TRBV28
CASSSGGEGLHEQFF
TGTGCCAGCAGTTCAGGTGGGGAGGGCCTGCATGAGCAGTTCTTC
>TRBD1|TRBJ2-1|many|TRBV11-2
CASSPQGEGEQFF
TGTGCCAGCAGCCCACAGGGGGAAGGGGAGCAGTTCTTC
>.|TRBJ2-2|many|TRBV7-8
CASSSVNTGELFF
TGTGCCAGCAGCTCAGTAAACACCGGGGAGCTGTTTTTT
>.|TRBJ2-1|few|TRBV7-9
CASIVRRSSYNEQFF
TGTGCCAGCATCGTTAGGAGGAGCTCCTACAATGAGCAGTTCTTC
>.|TRBJ1-5|few|TRBV27
CASSLRGVRNWNQPQHF
TGTGCCAGCAGTTTACGGGGGGTTAGGAATTGGAATCAGCCCCAGCATTTT
>.|TRBJ2-3|few|TRBV5-4
CAYLSRRASTDTQYF
TGTGCCTATTTGTCGCGGAGGGCTAGCACAGATACGCAGTATTTT
>.|TRBJ2-3|.|TRBV5-1
CASSLVQGVTDTQYF
TGCGCCAGCAGCTTGGTCCAGGGAGTCACAGATACGCAGTATTTT
>.|TRBJ2-2|few|TRBV5-1
CASSSGQTGELFF
TGCGCCAGCAGCTCCGGACAGACCGGGGAGCTGTTTTTT
>.|TRBJ1-6|.|TRBV28
CASSRTVNSPLHF
TGTGCCAGCAGTCGGACCGTAAATTCACCCCTCCACTTT
>TRBD1|TRBJ2-7|.|TRBV7-2
CASSRGQGSHEQYF
TGTGCCAGCAGCAGGGGACAGGGGAGCCACGAGCAGTACTTC
>.|TRBJ2-2|few|TRBV28
CASSFMSNTGELFF
TGTGCCAGCAGTTTTATGAGCAACACCGGGGAGCTGTTTTTT
>.|TRBJ2-1|few|TRBV15
CATSRVPDPYNEQFF
TGTGCCACCAGCAGAGTGCCAGACCCCTACAATGAGCAGTTCTTC
>TRBD2|TRBJ2-3|few|TRBV5-4
CASSFKASGAGTDTQYF
TGTGCCAGCAGCTTTAAAGCTAGCGGAGCGGGAACAGATACGCAGTATTTT
>.|TRBJ1-1|few|TRBV7-9
CASSLQGYTEAFF
TGTGCCAGCAGCCTACAGGGATACACTGAAGCTTTCTTT
>TRBD2|TRBJ2-7|few|TRBV27
CASSRRGAGGTYEQYF
TGTGCCAGCAGCCGCCGAGGGGCGGGGGGGACCTACGAGCAGTACTTC
>.|TRBJ1-5|many|TRBV7-2
CASSSPGTGTQPQHF
TGTGCCAGCAGCTCACCGGGAACAGGGACTCAGCCCCAGCATTTT
>.|TRBJ2-3|.|TRBV27
CASSSLREWIRTDTQYF
TGTGCCAGCAGTTCTTTGAGGGAGTGGATCCGCACAGATACGCAGTATTTT
>.|TRBJ2-5|few|TRBV6-5
CASGSADQETQYF
TGTGCCAGCGGATCGGCAGACCAAGAGACCCAGTACTTC
>.|TRBJ1-2|few|TRBV28
CASSLFGHPYGYTF
TGTGCCAGCAGTTTATTTGGGCACCCCTATGGCTACACCTTC
>.|TRBJ2-2|.|TRBV7-9
CASSSGPNTGELFF
TGTGCCAGCAGCTCTGGGCCCAACACCGGGGAGCTGTTTTTT
>.|TRBJ1-2|.|TRBV7-9
CASSSGSNYGYTF
TGTGCCAGCAGCTCGGGATCTAACTATGGCTACACCTTC
>TRBD1|TRBJ2-2|.|TRBV5-1
CASRIPGTASTGELFF
TGCGCCAGCAGAATCCCCGGGACAGCTTCCACCGGGGAGCTGTTTTTT
>TRBD2|TRBJ2-5|.|TRBV5-1
CASERGGISQETQYF
TGCGCCAGCGAGCGGGGTGGCATATCCCAAGAGACCCAGTACTTC
>.|TRBJ2-2|many|TRBV7-9
CASSPRSAGELFF
TGTGCCAGCAGCCCGCGAAGCGCCGGGGAGCTGTTTTTT
>TRBD2|TRBJ2-1|few|TRBV6-5
CASSSSGMGFYNEQFF
TGTGCCAGCAGTTCTAGCGGGATGGGATTCTACAATGAGCAGTTCTTC
>TRBD1|TRBJ2-7|few|TRBV6-6
CASRKPSPGTGFEQYF
TGTGCCAGCAGAAAACCGTCACCCGGGACAGGGTTCGAGCAGTACTTC
>.|TRBJ2-5|few|TRBV6-6
CASKKSPASETQYF
TGTGCCAGCAAGAAATCTCCCGCTTCGGAGACCCAGTACTTC
>.|TRBJ1-1|.|TRBV6-5
CASSEVQGSTEAFF
TGTGCCAGCAGTGAAGTTCAGGGGTCGACTGAAGCTTTCTTT
>.|TRBJ2-1|few|TRBV11-2
CASSLAGSSYNEQFF
TGTGCCAGCAGCTTAGCGGGATCCTCCTACAATGAGCAGTTCTTC
>.|TRBJ2-5|.|TRBV6-5
CASRGTGGETQYF
TGTGCCAGCAGGGGTACTGGAGGGGAGACCCAGTACTTC
>TRBD1|TRBJ1-2|few|TRBV6-5
CASSPSGTGYEGYTF
TGTGCCAGCAGTCCCTCCGGGACAGGGTATGAGGGCTACACCTTC
>TRBD2|TRBJ2-3|few|TRBV4-3
CASSQGGSRLSTDTQYF
TGCGCCAGCAGCCAAGGCGGGAGTAGACTGTCCACAGATACGCAGTATTTT
>.|TRBJ1-5|.|TRBV7-8
CASRPHEGRPQHF
TGTGCCAGCAGGCCCCACGAGGGTCGGCCCCAGCATTTT
>TRBD2|TRBJ2-7|few|TRBV28
CASTPGGTINYEQYF
TGTGCCAGCACCCCCGGCGGGACTATAAACTACGAGCAGTACTTC
>TRBD2|TRBJ2-7|few|TRBV28
CASSDRKRGPLYEQYF
TGTGCCAGCTCAGACCGGAAGCGGGGCCCACTTTACGAGCAGTACTTC
>.|TRBJ1-2|.|TRBV6-5
CASREGVGQSYGYTF
TGTGCCAGCAGGGAGGGGGTTGGGCAGTCTTATGGCTACACCTTC
>TRBD1|TRBJ2-1|.|TRBV7-2
CASSFRRQGPYNEQFF
TGTGCCAGCAGCTTCAGACGACAGGGCCCCTACAATGAGCAGTTCTTC
>.|TRBJ1-1|.|TRBV7-8
CASSPREDSRITEAFF
TGTGCCAGCAGCCCCCGAGAGGACAGTAGAATCACTGAAGCTTTCTTT
>.|TRBJ2-1|.|TRBV11-2
CASSPQDSYNEQFF
TGTGCCAGCAGCCCCCAGGATTCCTACAATGAGCAGTTCTTC